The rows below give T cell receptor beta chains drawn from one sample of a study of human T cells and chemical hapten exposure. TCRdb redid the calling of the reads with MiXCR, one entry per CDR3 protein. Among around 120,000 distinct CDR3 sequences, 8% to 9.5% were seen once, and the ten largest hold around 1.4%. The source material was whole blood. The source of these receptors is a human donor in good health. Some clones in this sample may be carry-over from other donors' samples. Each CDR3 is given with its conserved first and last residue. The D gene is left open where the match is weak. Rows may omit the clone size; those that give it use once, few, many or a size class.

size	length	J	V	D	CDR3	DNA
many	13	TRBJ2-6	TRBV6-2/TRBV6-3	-	CASSNSGANVLTF	TGTGCCAGCAGTAACTCTGGGGCCAACGTCCTGACTTTC
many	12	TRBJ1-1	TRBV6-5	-	CASSYDHTEAFF	TGTGCCAGCAGTTACGACCACACTGAAGCTTTCTTT
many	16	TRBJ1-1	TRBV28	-	CASSLSRSGGGTEAFF	TGTGCCAGCAGTTTAAGTCGCTCGGGGGGGGGGACTGAAGCTTTCTTT
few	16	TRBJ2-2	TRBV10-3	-	CAISESGVKPSGELFF	TGTGCCATCAGTGAGTCGGGTGTGAAGCCCTCCGGGGAGCTGTTTTTT
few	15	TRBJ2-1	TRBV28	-	CASSLETGSYNEQFF	TGTGCCAGCAGTTTAGAGACAGGCTCCTACAATGAGCAGTTCTTC
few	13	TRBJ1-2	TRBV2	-	CATNGGQHYGYTF	TGTGCCACTAATGGGGGCCAGCACTATGGCTACACCTTC
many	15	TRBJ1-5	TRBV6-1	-	CASSEAQGNYQPQHF	TGTGCCAGCAGTGAAGCGCAGGGTAACTATCAGCCCCAGCATTTT
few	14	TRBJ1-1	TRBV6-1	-	CASSTGQLNTEAFF	TGTGCCAGCAGTACAGGGCAGTTGAACACTGAAGCTTTCTTT
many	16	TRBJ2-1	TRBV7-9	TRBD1	CASSSPGQGFYNEQFF	TGTGCCAGCAGCTCACCGGGACAGGGCTTCTACAATGAGCAGTTCTTC
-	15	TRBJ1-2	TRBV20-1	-	CSAREVAGSEVGYTF	TGCAGTGCTAGAGAGGTAGCGGGTTCAGAAGTTGGCTACACCTTC
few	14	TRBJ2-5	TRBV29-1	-	CSVDRDQARETQYF	TGCAGCGTTGACCGGGACCAGGCGAGAGAGACCCAGTACTTC
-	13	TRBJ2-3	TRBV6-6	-	CASTGARTDTQYF	TGTGCCAGCACGGGGGCCCGCACAGATACGCAGTATTTT
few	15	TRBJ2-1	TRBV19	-	CASSILGGRKDEQFF	TGTGCCAGTAGTATATTAGGGGGGCGAAAAGATGAGCAGTTCTTC
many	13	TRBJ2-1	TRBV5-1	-	CASSLVQGFEQFF	TGCGCCAGCAGCTTGGTCCAGGGGTTTGAGCAGTTCTTC
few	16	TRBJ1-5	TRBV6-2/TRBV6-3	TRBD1	CASSQTGTGENQPQHF	TGTGCCAGCAGCCAAACCGGGACAGGGGAGAATCAGCCCCAGCATTTT
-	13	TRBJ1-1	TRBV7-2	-	CASSLGLKTEAFF	TGTGCCAGCAGCTTAGGACTGAAGACTGAAGCTTTCTTT
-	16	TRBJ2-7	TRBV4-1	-	CASSQVEGKVGNEQYF	TGCGCCAGCAGCCAAGTAGAAGGGAAGGTGGGCAACGAGCAGTACTTC
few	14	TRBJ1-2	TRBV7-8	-	CASSLVSGTRGYTF	TGTGCCAGCAGCTTAGTATCAGGGACGCGTGGCTACACCTTC
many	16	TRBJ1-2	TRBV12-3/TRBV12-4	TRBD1	CASSPSGTVINYGYTF	TGTGCCAGCAGTCCTAGTGGGACAGTGATTAACTATGGCTACACCTTC
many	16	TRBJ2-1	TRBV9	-	CASSVGSGVSYNEQFF	TGTGCCAGCAGCGTAGGGTCGGGGGTTTCCTACAATGAGCAGTTCTTC
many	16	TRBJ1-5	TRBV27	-	CASSLHGRSSNQPQHF	TGTGCCAGCAGTTTACACGGACGGAGTAGCAATCAGCCCCAGCATTTT
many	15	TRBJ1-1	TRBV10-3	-	CAISRVTGKNTEAFF	TGTGCCATCTCGCGTGTCACAGGGAAGAACACTGAAGCTTTCTTT
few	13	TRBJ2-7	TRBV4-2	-	CASSPSDSYEQYF	TGTGCCAGCAGCCCCTCGGACTCCTACGAGCAGTACTTC
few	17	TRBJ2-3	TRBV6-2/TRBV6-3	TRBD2	CASSHPPLAGATDTQYF	TGTGCCAGCAGCCACCCCCCACTAGCGGGGGCCACAGATACGCAGTATTTT
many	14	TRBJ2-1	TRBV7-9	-	CASSLVPSINEQFF	TGTGCCAGCAGCTTAGTTCCCAGCATTAATGAGCAGTTCTTC
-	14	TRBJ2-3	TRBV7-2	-	CASSPLGGTDTQYF	TGTGCCAGCAGCCCCCTGGGGGGTACAGATACGCAGTATTTT
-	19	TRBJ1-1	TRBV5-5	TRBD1	CASSWNGWSGQGKSTEAFF	TGTGCCAGCAGCTGGAATGGGTGGTCGGGACAGGGGAAAAGCACTGAAGCTTTCTTT
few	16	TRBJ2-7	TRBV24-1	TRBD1	CATSDLVQGLTYEQYF	TGTGCCACCAGTGATTTAGTACAGGGGCTCACCTACGAGCAGTACTTC
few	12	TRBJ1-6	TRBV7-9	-	CASSLGSGPLHF	TGTGCCAGCAGCTTAGGGTCTGGCCCCCTCCACTTT
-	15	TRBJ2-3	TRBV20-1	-	CSAREGGWGTDTQYF	TGCAGTGCTAGAGAAGGGGGGTGGGGCACAGATACGCAGTATTTT
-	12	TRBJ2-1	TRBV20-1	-	CSARELYNEQFF	TGCAGTGCTAGAGAGCTGTACAATGAGCAGTTCTTC
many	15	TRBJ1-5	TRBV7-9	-	CASSLKGGDNQPQHF	TGTGCCAGCAGCTTGAAGGGGGGGGACAATCAGCCCCAGCATTTT
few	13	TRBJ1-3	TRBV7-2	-	CASSLGSGNTIYF	TGTGCCAGCAGCTTGGGCTCTGGAAACACCATATATTTT
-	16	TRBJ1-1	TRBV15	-	CATSRDIGGSGTEAFF	TGTGCCACCAGCAGAGATATCGGGGGATCGGGCACTGAAGCTTTCTTT
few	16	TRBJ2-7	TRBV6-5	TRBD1	CASSYSPGQGYYEQYF	TGTGCCAGCAGTTACTCTCCGGGACAGGGTTACTACGAGCAGTACTTC
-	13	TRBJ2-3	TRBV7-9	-	CASSPRTADTQYF	TGTGCCAGCAGCCCTAGGACAGCAGATACGCAGTATTTT
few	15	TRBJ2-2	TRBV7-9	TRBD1	CASSLDDRVTGELFF	TGTGCCAGCAGCTTAGACGACAGGGTCACCGGGGAGCTGTTTTTT
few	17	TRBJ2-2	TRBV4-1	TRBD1	CASSQESRDRNTGELFF	TGCGCCAGCAGCCAAGAGTCTAGGGACAGAAACACCGGGGAGCTGTTTTTT
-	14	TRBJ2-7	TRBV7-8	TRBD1	CASSFTETGYEQYF	TGTGCCAGCAGCTTTACTGAGACAGGGTACGAGCAGTACTTC
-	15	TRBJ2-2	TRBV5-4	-	CASSNPGIDTGELFF	TGTGCCAGCAGCAACCCGGGTATCGACACCGGGGAGCTGTTTTTT
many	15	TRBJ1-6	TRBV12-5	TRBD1	CASGLGQGADSPLHF	TGTGCTAGTGGTTTGGGGCAGGGGGCCGATTCACCCCTCCACTTT